The 20 T cell receptor beta chains below come from one sample, sequenced in a study of identical twins. TCRdb re-derived calls from the 5' RACE reads in MiXCR, one entry per CDR3 protein. The sample yields a few hundred thousand distinct CDR3 sequences, 6.5% seen once. The data also belong to a second study, concerning T cells expressing NK-cell markers.

The sequenced material came from CD8+ T cells sorted from blood. Receptor source: a woman younger than 35 in good health.

This clonotype was recorded a few times. The chain recombines TRBV5-1 with TRBJ2-1, with D perhaps TRBD1 (6 bases). The V gene's germline CDR1 is SGHRS and CDR2 YFSETQ. There are 15 residues in the CDR3. V was shortened by 0 bases and J by 6 bases, with 13 bases between the two germline ends. The CDR3 is CASSLAGTTGNEQFF. DNA of the CDR3: TGCGCCAGCAGCTTGGCCGGGACGACAGGCAATGAGCAGTTCTTC. Combining the CDR3 with reference TRBV5-1 and TRBJ2-1 gives the whole variable domain KAGVTQTPRYLIKTRGQQVTLSCSPISGHRSVSWYQQTPGQGLQFLFEYFSETQRNKGNFPGRFSGRQFSNSRSEMNVSTLELGDSALYLCASSLAGTTGNEQFFGPGTRLTVL.

This clonotype came up many times. V and J are TRBV7-8 and TRBJ2-1, with 9 bases fitting TRBD1. CDR1 SGHVS and CDR2 FQNEAQ come from the germline V gene. V shed 6 bases, J shed 4 bases, and the junction held 7 bases outside the gene matches. This CDR3 region has 15 residues. The CDR3 here is CASRPDRGNYNEQFF. CDR3 DNA: TGTGCCAGCAGGCCCGACAGGGGGAATTACAATGAGCAGTTCTTC.

J is TRBJ1-2 and V is TRBV27; unclear D gene. Germline CDR1 MNHEY, CDR2 SMNVEV (reference sequence). V was shortened by 0 bases and J by 7 bases, with 12 bases between the two germline ends. The CDR3 runs 14 residues. The CDR3 sequence: CASSLSSAARGYTF. The CDR3 nucleotides read TGTGCCAGCAGTTTATCCTCGGCGGCACGTGGCTACACCTTC.

This clonotype was detected many times. V gene TRBV6-1 combines with J gene TRBJ1-1; D remains ambiguous. Germline V lookup: CDR1 MNHNS, CDR2 SASEGT. V was cut by 1 base and J by 8 bases, with 17 bases left in between. This CDR3 contains 15 residues. CDR3 amino acids: CASSEGAGVPGEAFF. The DNA of the CDR3 is TGTGCCAGCAGTGAAGGTGCCGGTGTCCCTGGGGAAGCTTTCTTT.

The chain joins TRBV11-2 to TRBJ2-5, with D maybe TRBD2 (6 bases). Germline V gene lookup returns CDR1 SGHAT and CDR2 FQNNGV. The CDR3 is 16 residues long. The V end was cut by 3 bases, the J end by 2 bases, with 16 bases between. The DNA of the CDR3 is TGTGCCAGCAGCTTCGGAAGCGGGTCCTTTCAAGAGACCCAGTACTTC. Translation gives CASSFGSGSFQETQYF.

This clonotype turned up a few times. The rearrangement joins TRBV27 to TRBJ2-7; 8 nucleotides align to TRBD2. The CDR3 is 14 residues long. The J segment lost 6 bases and the V segment lost 3 bases, leaving 7 bases of the junction unmatched. Germline CDR1 MNHEY, CDR2 SMNVEV (reference sequence). The CDR3 DNA follows: TGTGCCAGCAGTTTGGTAGGGACTAGGGTCGAGCAGTACTTC. Its protein is CASSLVGTRVEQYF.

This chain joins TRBV27 and TRBJ2-7; D not resolved. The CDR3 is 12 amino acids. V lost 8 bases to trimming and J lost 2 bases, with 10 bases between them. CDR1 is MNHEY and CDR2 is SMNVEV in the germline V gene (reference sequence). The CDR3 DNA reads TGTGCCAGCGGCCCTAACGCCTACGAGCAGTACTTC. As protein: CASGPNAYEQYF.

This clonotype was counted only a few times. The chain joins TRBV9 to TRBJ2-5, with 7 bases aligning to TRBD1. Germline-derived CDR1 and CDR2 are SGDLS and YYNGEE. The length of the CDR3 is 16 residues. V lost 2 bases to trimming and J lost 2 bases; unmatched junction nucleotides: 9. The chain's CDR3 is CASSVRQGYGQETQYF. The CDR3 coding sequence is TGTGCCAGCAGCGTCAGACAGGGATATGGGCAAGAGACCCAGTACTTC.

At least ten counts were recorded for this clonotype. The chain links TRBV12-3 or TRBV12-4 to TRBJ2-3; perhaps TRBD2 as D (5 bases). V dropped 6 bases and J dropped 3 bases, with 13 bases sitting between them. CDR3 length: 14 residues. CDR3 residues: CASSPSDSTDTQYF. CDR3 nucleotides: TGTGCCAGCAGCCCCTCGGACTCGACAGATACGCAGTATTTT.

At least ten counts were recorded for this clonotype. V gene TRBV9 combines with J gene TRBJ2-1; D is possibly TRBD2 (5 bases). V was cut by 4 bases and J by 2 bases, with 16 bases left in between. This CDR3 is built from 16 residues. CDR1 is SGDLS, CDR2 YYNGEE, per germline. DNA for the CDR3: TGTGCCAGCAGCCTCCCCGGCGGGTTCCCCTACAATGAGCAGTTCTTC. Encoded protein: CASSLPGGFPYNEQFF.

V and J are TRBV15 and TRBJ1-1, with D unclear. Looked up from germline, CDR1 is LNHNV and CDR2 is YYDKDF (reference sequence). V lost 0 bases and J lost 7, with 6 bases in between. The CDR3 totals 12 residues. In nucleotides, the CDR3 is TGTGCCACCAGCAGAGATCTGGATGAAGCTTTCTTT. Its protein product is CATSRDLDEAFF.

The sample holds many counts of this clonotype. The chain has TRBV6-5 and TRBJ2-3, with 11 bases lining up with TRBD2. The CDR3 sequence is 15 residues long. With V trimmed by 1 base and J by 6 bases, 3 bases remained unmatched. The V gene's germline CDR1 is MNHEY and CDR2 SVGAGI. CDR3 amino acids: CASSYFSGGADTQYF. As DNA, the CDR3 is TGTGCCAGCAGTTACTTTAGCGGGGGGGCCGATACGCAGTATTTT.

V and J are TRBV20-1 and TRBJ2-7; D possibly uses TRBD1 or TRBD2 (6 bases each). The CDR3 extends over 14 amino acids. Trimming cost V 3 bases and J 1 base, with 13 bases left between them. Per the germline V gene, CDR1 is DFQATT and CDR2 is SNEGSKA (reference sequence). The CDR3 loop reads CSASGGYASYEQYF. CDR3 in DNA: TGCAGTGCTAGCGGGGGCTACGCTTCCTACGAGCAGTACTTC.

To note about this clonotype: This sequence may be a read error, since a much larger clone differs from it by one base. This rearrangement joins TRBV12-3 or TRBV12-4 to TRBJ2-5, with 11 positions matching TRBD2. This CDR3 region has 17 residues. The V segment lost 8 bases and the J segment 4 bases; nucleotides outside the gene matches: 15. The CDR3, as DNA: TGTGCCAGCGGTTCGAAACTAGCGGGGGCCCTTCGAGAGACCCAGTACTTC. Translating it yields CASGSKLAGALRETQYF.

This clonotype was found a few times. This sequence joins TRBV5-6 and TRBJ1-5; TRBD1 matches at 11 bases. Germline-derived CDR1 and CDR2 are SGHDT and YYEEEE. The CDR3 length is 14 residues. The trim removed 4 bases at V and 6 bases at J, leaving 3 bases unmatched. CDR3 sequence: CASSPGQGAQPQHF. The CDR3 nucleotides are TGTGCCAGCAGCCCTGGACAGGGGGCTCAGCCCCAGCATTTT. Supplemented by reference TRBV5-6 and TRBJ1-5, the full variable domain reads DAGVTQSPTHLIKTRGQQVTLRCSPKSGHDTVSWYQQALGQGPQFIFQYYEEEERQRGNFPDRFSGHQFPNYSSELNVNALLLGDSALYLCASSPGQGAQPQHFGDGTRLSIL.

This clonotype showed up just a few times. The gene calls are TRBV6-1 and TRBJ2-3; D unresolved. The ends were cut back, 6 bases at V and 1 base at J, with 14 bases in the middle. CDR1 is MNHNS and CDR2 is SASEGT in the germline V gene. The CDR3 length is 15 residues. The CDR3: CASSGSSDGTDTQYF. The CDR3 DNA reads as TGTGCCAGCAGCGGTTCCAGCGACGGCACAGATACGCAGTATTTT.

The chain has TRBV7-9 and TRBJ2-7, with D perhaps matching TRBD1 (6 bases). From germline, CDR1 is SEHNR and CDR2 FQNEAQ (reference sequence). The ends were cut back, 1 base at V and 2 bases at J, with 6 bases in the middle. The CDR3 is 13 amino acids. The CDR3 DNA is TGTGCCAGCAGCTTAGAGGGGGCCTACGAGCAGTACTTC. It translates to CASSLEGAYEQYF.

This clonotype appeared a few times. The rearrangement uses TRBV7-9 and TRBJ1-2; 7 nucleotides align to TRBD1. The CDR3 has 15 residues. The germline V gene encodes CDR1 SEHNR and CDR2 FQNEAQ (reference sequence). J lost 0 bases, V lost 3 bases, and 4 bases had no gene match. The CDR3 region has the DNA TGTGCCAGCAGCTTCTGGACAGGTGCTAACTATGGCTACACCTTC. This codes for CASSFWTGANYGYTF.

In its sample, this clonotype was seen many times. V usage is TRBV12-3 or TRBV12-4 and J usage is TRBJ1-1, with D possibly matching TRBD1 (6 bases). The germline V and J ends were trimmed by 6 bases and 4 bases, with 15 bases remaining between them. The CDR3 consists of 14 residues. CDR3: CASSPTGAGTEAFF. The CDR3 coding sequence is TGTGCCAGCAGCCCGACGGGGGCCGGCACTGAAGCTTTCTTT.

This chain connects TRBV20-1 to TRBJ2-7, with a possible D match to TRBD1 (5 bases). Trimming took off 6 bases at V and 4 bases at J, with 10 bases between the two ends. Germline V gives CDR1 DFQATT, CDR2 SNEGSKA (reference sequence). The CDR3 is made up of 11 amino acids. CDR3 region: CSASRGYEQYF. CDR3 sequence (DNA): TGCAGTGCCTCAAGGGGATACGAGCAGTACTTC.